This entry is about one T cell receptor beta chain. No cognate antigen has been identified for it. Per-nucleotide qualities are absent, and no much larger clonotype sits a single base away. The CDR3 regions of human TCRbeta chains were analyzed by immunosequencing. For the original study's pipeline: Repertoire TCRs were checked for matches against a reference library of SARS-CoV-2-specific TCRs that had been generated using the MIRA antigen-specificity platform. Breadth was defined as the fraction of unique TCRs that were SARS-CoV-2-associated, and depth was defined as the fraction of total T cells that were SARS-CoV-2-associated. Each spike-specific TCR was assigned to its reactive spike region and to a CD4 or CD8 class using the MIRA data. Log10-transformed breadth and depth values were compared by one-way ANOVA with Sidak's multiple comparisons tests. The clones in this table, taken by TCRdb from immuneACCESS, are in-frame only. Not every clone is retained; where verified, under half of the shortfall comes from an unresolved V gene, and the cause of the rest is unknown. The DNA was the basis for D and trimming; V, J and clone size are from that table. The sample table records tens of thousands of clones; over 80% of these occur just once. The ten largest make up 52% of the sample.

V trim: 7 bases; J trim: 5 bases; unmatched bases: 5. The germline V gene provides CDR1 MNHEY and CDR2 SVGAGI. Including the terminal cysteine and phenylalanine, the CDR3 comprises 13 residues. The retained sequence is limited to the CDR3, 39 bases, with the frame set at the first base. The sample originates from a study of T cell responses to AZD1222 COVID-19 vaccine (dated by TCRdb to the early 2020s). General notes on the study: AZD1222 recipients given second doses at about 4 weeks or at about 12 weeks were pooled, since spike-specific TCR depth and breadth were not found to differ between the two schedules. A total of 230 to 250 trial participants underwent TCR sequencing, of whom some 210 received two doses of AZD1222 and some 25 received two doses of the MenACWY control vaccine. Enrollment into the trials was organized by age into subgroups of 18-55, 56-69 and 70-plus years, and those subgroups contained roughly 150, 30 and 60 TCR-sequenced participants, respectively. Here is what the overall study found, with its caveats: Spike-specific TCR breadth and depth rose significantly after two AZD1222 doses compared with day 0 and with MenACWY recipients. Because no day 14 peak-response samples were available, repertoires were characterized only after the peak T cell response. Participants were mostly white British and included more females than males, and it was suggested by the authors that clonal diversity may have been underestimated. The 56-69-year group was small, and its depth increase did not reach significance, likely because of low power. The whole spike protein was spanned by vaccine-associated CD4 TCRs, and dominant responses were seen in regions 160-218 and 743-854. Conclusions about previously exposed vaccinees were limited because only a handful of AZD1222 recipients were SARS-CoV-2 seropositive at baseline. Reportedly, almost half of the unique spike-specific TCRs recognized epitopes lying outside the regions that are mutated in the B.1.351 and B.1.1.7 variants.

The sample's time point label is to be understood as: baseline before first vaccination. Vaccinee samples were obtained from the UK trials COV001 and COV002, which included a single-blind randomized controlled phase 2/3 trial of AZD1222 (ChAdOx1 nCoV-19) in healthy adults. Trial participant PBMC samples were collected at day 0 and day 28 after the second dose for TCRbeta chain sequencing. The source of this sequence is an adult in good health. This sample comprised peripheral blood, obtained on day 0 of AZD1222 vaccination. Here the chain combines TRBV6-5 and TRBJ2-3; TRBD1 lines up with 8 middle nucleotides. The bases read TGTGCCAGCAACCGCAGGGGGCGAGATACGCAGTATTTT. It specifies CASNRRGRDTQYF.